The T cell receptor (beta chain) described here comes from a study of cytomegalovirus exposure and HLA in healthy donors. Whole-study results and caveats: Another analysis was done later, and it associated approximately 17,000 TCR beta sequences with HLA alleles at 0.05 false discovery rate. 87-base-pair reads could not separate some V segments, including TRBV6-2 and TRBV6-3.

60 Vbeta and 13 Jbeta primers were used in PCR. Some clones are missing from TCRdb's copy, which holds only in-frame ones; the method was immunoSEQ multiplex PCR. The sample holds some 150,000 clones, nearly 80% seen once. Sampled while nominally healthy, donors likely had unrecorded immune exposures. Germline CDR1 reads LGHNA; CDR2 reads YNFKEQ. J gave up 2 bases and V 4 bases, and 3 bases lay outside the gene matches. This CDR3 has 14 residues. A remark on this clone: The antigen remains unidentified.

Source material: PBMCs. This receptor was taken from a middle-aged man in good health and CMV-seropositive. The genes are TRBV4-2 and TRBJ2-3; 7 bases are shared with TRBD1. As DNA, the CDR3 is TGTGCCAGCAGCCGAGACAGGGCCACAGATACGCAGTATTTT. Encoded protein: CASSRDRATDTQYF.